The 12 T cell receptor beta chains reported below all come from one sample, sequenced in a study of OX40 agonist ivuxolimab in advanced cancers. Libraries were made using the immunoSEQ multiplex PCR assay. TCRdb stores this immuneACCESS table with in-frame sequences only. Part of the clones is absent; in the studies checked, under half of the shortfall reflects unresolved V genes, and no reason is known for the rest. In this sample the table shows approximately 60,000 clones, 90% to 95% of which occur a single time. The ten largest clones add up to less than 20% of the sample. This material consisted of CD4+ or CD8+ T cells sorted from blood, taken in a trial of the OX40 agonist ivuxolimab. The receptor set was obtained from an adult with an advanced solid tumor such as melanoma, head and neck, liver or kidney cancer.

This clone has just a few counts. The chain combines TRBV7-9 with TRBJ1-4, with D possibly being TRBD1 (6 bases). This CDR3 spans 16 amino acids. V dropped 4 bases and J dropped 3 bases, with 15 bases sitting between them. From germline, CDR1 is SEHNR and CDR2 FQNEAQ (reference sequence). CDR3 region: CASSSPGGTPNEKLFF. As DNA, the CDR3 is TGTGCCAGCAGCTCTCCTGGGGGGACACCTAATGAAAAACTGTTTTTT.

The V and J genes are TRBV19 and TRBJ2-7; 9 positions agree with TRBD1. CDR3 size: 15 residues. V gave up 3 bases and J gave up 6 bases; unmatched junction bases: 9. Germline V gene sequence: CDR1 LNHDA, CDR2 SQIVND (reference sequence). The CDR3 DNA reads as TGTGCCAGTAGTATTTCCACAGGGGGCGCGGGCGAGCAGTACTTC. Translated: CASSISTGGAGEQYF.

This rearrangement joins TRBV19 to TRBJ2-7; TRBD1 aligns across 10 bases. This CDR3 region has 17 residues. CDR1 LNHDA and CDR2 SQIVND come from the germline V gene (reference sequence). V was clipped by 3 bases and J by 6 bases; unmatched bases: 14. CDR3 in amino acids: CASSIILGRQGAGEQYF. DNA of the CDR3: TGTGCCAGTAGTATTATACTTGGAAGACAGGGGGCTGGCGAGCAGTACTTC.

The V gene is TRBV9, the J gene TRBJ1-2; no clear D. Per the germline V gene, CDR1 is SGDLS and CDR2 is YYNGEE. This CDR3 contains 14 residues. V lost 0 bases, J lost 4 bases, and 10 bases lay in between. CDR3 protein: CASSVGGGSYGYTF. In DNA form, the CDR3 reads TGTGCCAGCAGCGTAGGGGGTGGAAGCTATGGCTACACCTTC.

The chain links TRBV7-2 to TRBJ2-5; 14 bases map to TRBD2. CDR1 is SGHTA, CDR2 FQGNSA, per germline. After removal of 4 bases from V and 0 bases from J, the junction contained 1 base not matched to a gene. The CDR3 extends over 16 amino acids. CDR3 sequence: CASSWGLAGDQETQYF. In DNA, the CDR3 is TGTGCCAGCAGCTGGGGACTAGCGGGGGACCAAGAGACCCAGTACTTC.

CDR3 region: CASRRGDQPQHF. The CDR3 region has the DNA TGTGCCAGCAGGAGGGGTGATCAGCCCCAGCATTTT. The chain couples TRBV7-9 to TRBJ1-5; D may be TRBD1 (5 bases). This CDR3 region has 12 residues. V lost 6 bases to trimming and J lost 5 bases, with 8 bases between them. CDR1 SEHNR and CDR2 FQNEAQ come from the germline V gene (reference sequence).

V is TRBV5-5 and J is TRBJ2-4; no firm D call. Germline CDR1 reads SGHKS; CDR2 reads YYEKEE (reference sequence). Trimming removed 2 bases from V and 0 bases from J, with 6 bases in between. The CDR3 length is 14 residues. DNA for the CDR3: TGTGCCAGCAGCTTCGGCCTAGCCAAAAACATTCAGTACTTC. This encodes CASSFGLAKNIQYF.

This chain links TRBV11-3 with TRBJ2-5; 10 bases align to TRBD1. Losses at the gene ends were 7 bases for V and 3 bases for J; bases not matched to a gene: 11. Per germline, CDR1 SGHNT and CDR2 YENEEA. The CDR3 runs 16 residues. CDR3 nucleotides: TGTGCCAGCAACCTCCGGGACAGGGGTTGGGAAGAGACCCAGTACTTC. As protein: CASNLRDRGWEETQYF. The whole variable domain, filled in from reference TRBV11-3 and TRBJ2-5, reads EAGVVQSPRYKIIEKKQPVAFWCNPISGHNTLYWYLQNLGQGPELLIRYENEEAVDDSQLPKDRFSAERLKGVDSTLKIQPAELGDSAVYLCASNLRDRGWEETQYFGPGTRLLVL.

The chain employs TRBV21-1 and TRBJ1-5; the DNA was not used to check the table's D call, TRBD1. TRBV21-1 is a listed pseudogene. The CDR3 is 20 amino acids. CDR3 residues: CASSPKGAVDREGKDQPQHF. DNA of the CDR3: TGTGCCAGCAGCCCAAAGGGCGCCGTGGACAGGGAGGGTAAAGATCAGCCCCAGCATTTT.

The rearrangement links TRBV18 to TRBJ2-2, with 8 bases fitting TRBD2. The CDR3 runs 15 residues. Germline CDR1 and CDR2: KGHSH and LQKENI. The V and J ends lost 0 bases and 7 bases, in that order; junction bases with no gene match: 4. The CDR3 is CASSPPAGAGGELFF. The CDR3 DNA follows: TGTGCCAGCTCACCACCAGCGGGAGCGGGCGGGGAGCTGTTTTTT.

This clone was recorded only once. V gene TRBV28 combines with J gene TRBJ2-7; D is ambiguous. The V end lost 3 bases, the J end lost 3 bases, and 12 bases lay between the germline ends. CDR3 size: 14 residues. Per the germline V gene, CDR1 is MDHEN and CDR2 is SYDVKM. CDR3 in amino acids: CASSLKGFLYEQYF. CDR3 nucleotide sequence: TGTGCCAGCAGTTTGAAAGGATTCCTCTACGAGCAGTACTTC.

The chain combines TRBV9 with TRBJ2-7; 9 bases line up with TRBD1. CDR1 and CDR2 from the germline V gene are SGDLS and YYNGEE. V was clipped by 5 bases and J by 0 bases; unmatched bases: 6. The CDR3 is 15 amino acids. The CDR3 DNA reads as TGTGCCAGCAGTACAGGGGGCGCTTTCTCCTACGAGCAGTACTTC. Translated, it gives CASSTGGAFSYEQYF.